What follows are 14 T cell receptor beta chains derived from one specimen sequenced in a study of tumor and adjacent non-tumor tissue in lung cancer. The template was RNA from unsorted bulk tissue. This non-tumor lung sample came from over 3 cm beyond the tumor edge. TCRbeta libraries were built with three rounds of nested PCR, modified from ARM-PCR. In TCRdb, the multiplex PCR reads were re-called with MiXCR into one record per CDR3 protein. The sample records 65,000 to 75,000 distinct CDR3 sequences, around three quarters being singletons. Sequenced input: distant non-tumor lung tissue. The source of these receptors is a man aged 55 to 70 with non-small cell lung cancer.

This clonotype turned up a few times. The chain combines TRBV29-1 with TRBJ2-7; D is perhaps TRBD2 (5 bases). Germline CDR1 is SQVTM and CDR2 is ANQGSEA. V gave up 3 bases and J gave up 6 bases, with 12 bases separating them. This CDR3 comprises 12 residues. The CDR3 region is CSVEVGDSEQYF. Here the CDR3 DNA reads TGCAGCGTTGAGGTGGGAGACTCCGAGCAGTACTTC.

To note about this clonotype: Possible read error: a much larger clone is one base away. V is TRBV7-3 and J is TRBJ2-1, with D perhaps given as TRBD1 or TRBD2 (6 bases each). From germline, CDR1 is SGHTA and CDR2 FQGTGA. This CDR3 is 14 amino acids long. V was cut by 5 bases and J by 4 bases, with 12 bases left in between. The chain's CDR3 is CASSLGGSYNEQFF. The CDR3, as DNA: TGTGCCAGCAGCCTAGGGGGGAGTTACAATGAGCAGTTCTTC.

This clonotype was observed a handful of times. One base away lies a much larger clone, so this may be a sequencing read error. This sequence joins TRBV7-9 and TRBJ1-4, with D perhaps matching TRBD1 (5 bases). CDR1 and CDR2 (germline): SEHNR, FQNEAQ (reference sequence). The CDR3 consists of 16 residues. The CDR3 region is CAISPPTRGPNEKLFF. CDR3 nucleotides: TGTGCCATCAGCCCTCCGACGAGGGGTCCTAATGAAAAACTGTTTTTT.

Worth noting for this clonotype: A read error may account for a junction end that differs from germline. The chain has TRBV12-3 or TRBV12-4 and TRBJ2-1; D remains unclear. There are 12 residues in the CDR3. The CDR3 spells CASRLGRNEQCF. In nucleotides, the CDR3 is TGTGCCAGTAGACTCGGACGTAATGAGCAGTGCTTC.

To note about this clonotype: A much larger clone lies a single base off, so this may be a read error. The V and J genes are TRBV20-1 and TRBJ2-5; D may be TRBD1 or TRBD2 (5 bases each). Trimming stripped 6 bases from V and 0 bases from J, with 11 bases between. The germline CDR1 and CDR2 sequences are DFQATT and SNEGSKA (reference sequence). CDR3 size: 13 residues. The CDR3 here is CSADRGYQETQYF. CDR3 DNA: TGCAGTGCGGACCGGGGCTACCAAGAGACCCAGTACTTC.

This clonotype occurred once. No conserved phenylalanine or tryptophan ends this CDR3, so it is likely a read error. The V and J genes are TRBV6-2 or TRBV6-3 and TRBJ2-7; 7 bases agree with TRBD2. The germline V gene encodes CDR1 MNHEY and CDR2 SVGEGT. J gave up 6 bases and V 6 bases, and 23 bases lay outside the gene matches. The CDR3 consists of 18 residues. CDR3 nucleotide sequence: TGTGCCAGCAGACCATGGGGGGAAAGTCGGGAGGCCCCCCTCGAGCAGTACATC. Encoded protein: CASRPWGESREAPLEQYI.

This clonotype was counted ten times or more. The V call is TRBV20-1, the J call TRBJ2-3; no reliable D call. The CDR3 consists of 13 residues. Germline V gene sequence: CDR1 DFQATT, CDR2 SNEGSKA (reference sequence). Trimming took 4 bases from V and 2 from J, leaving 10 bases between them. For the CDR3, the DNA is TGCAGTGCTACATACCAACCCACAGATACGCAGTATTTT. It translates to CSATYQPTDTQYF.

This clonotype has a handful of counts. This chain connects TRBV29-1 to TRBJ1-1; no clear D. Germline lookup yields CDR1 SQVTM and CDR2 ANQGSEA. The CDR3 has 14 residues. V was pared by 5 bases and J by 0 bases, with 13 bases between. The CDR3: CSVLEGMLNTEAFF. The CDR3 DNA reads TGCAGCGTTCTTGAAGGGATGTTGAACACTGAAGCTTTCTTT.

The genes are TRBV29-1 and TRBJ1-1; 11 bases are shared with TRBD1. CDR1 is SQVTM and CDR2 is ANQGSEA in the germline V gene. V gave up 4 bases and J gave up 4 bases; unmatched junction bases: 8. CDR3 size: 15 residues. In DNA, the CDR3 is TGCAGCGTTGTGAGGACAGGGGGCTATGGCACTGAAGCTTTCTTT. It translates to CSVVRTGGYGTEAFF.

To note about this clonotype: One end of the junction fails to match germline, which may point to a read error. CDR3 residues: CVSNNPKTGFYGYTF. As DNA, the CDR3 is TGTGTCAGCAACAATCCAAAGACAGGGTTCTATGGCTACACCTTC. The V gene is TRBV12-3 or TRBV12-4, the J gene TRBJ1-2; 7 nucleotides line up with TRBD1. The CDR3 consists of 15 residues.

Comments on this clonotype: Likely a read error: the CDR3 ends without its conserved phenylalanine or tryptophan. No DNA is shown, since the ends of the CDR3 on it are uncertain; the CDR3 is the one TCRdb lists. The chain employs TRBV28 and TRBJ1-1. The CDR3 sequence runs 15 residues, both termini included. Germline CDR1 MDHEN, CDR2 SYDVKM. The CDR3: CASSLGPGGFTEAFL.

This clonotype is categorized as medium-sized. The chain carries TRBV11-3 and TRBJ2-5, with 9 nucleotides matching TRBD2. The CDR3 contains 14 residues. Germline V CDR1 and CDR2: SGHNT, YENEEA. V dropped 5 bases and J dropped 5; count of bases not matched to a gene: 6. The CDR3 loop reads CASSPSGAGETQYF. In nucleotides, the CDR3 is TGTGCCAGCAGCCCTAGCGGGGCCGGGGAGACCCAGTACTTC.

About this clonotype itself: The junction shows a germline mismatch at one end, possibly a read error. The V and J genes are TRBV28 and TRBJ2-2; D may match TRBD1 or TRBD2 (5 bases each). This CDR3 spans 16 amino acids. Germline loops: CDR1 MDHEN, CDR2 SYDVKM. Here the CDR3 DNA reads TGTGCCAGCAGTGATCCGGGGCAGGGATTAGCCGGGGACCTGTTTTTC. Encoded protein: CASSDPGQGLAGDLFF.

The rearrangement uses TRBV5-1 and TRBJ2-1, with 13 positions matching TRBD2. The CDR3 has 17 amino acids. Germline trimming cut 5 bases from V and 7 bases from J; bases unmatched to any gene: 12. Germline CDR1 SGHRS, CDR2 YFSETQ. CDR3 sequence: CASRKIWTSGSRNEQFF. The CDR3 bases are TGCGCCAGCAGGAAAATTTGGACTAGCGGGAGCCGGAATGAGCAGTTCTTC.